The entry below gives a single T cell receptor beta chain sequence along with its context. The antigen is unknown. TCRdb keeps only in-frame clones here, not all; method: immunoSEQ multiplex PCR. The sample records 110,000 to 150,000 clones, roughly 91% being singletons. The sample belongs to a study of T cell responses to AZD1222 COVID-19 vaccine. Study-wide findings and caveats: Females made up more of the donors, who were largely white British, and clonal diversity may have come out too low.

The sequencing here drew on peripheral blood, taken on day 0 of AZD1222 vaccination. The sequence came from an adult in good health.

The CDR3 sequence: CASSPNPPGNQPQHF. The DNA of the CDR3 is TGTGCCAGCTCACCCAATCCACCGGGCAATCAGCCCCAGCATTTT. V gene TRBV18 combines with J gene TRBJ1-5; D is uncertain. The V and J ends lost 3 bases and 2 bases respectively, with 11 bases between them. The CDR3 has 15 residues. The germline V gene has CDR1 KGHSH and CDR2 LQKENI. The whole variable domain, remainder taken from reference TRBV18 and TRBJ1-5, is NAGVMQNPRHLVRRRGQEARLRCSPMKGHSHVYWYRQLPEEGLKFMVYLQKENIIDESGMPKERFSAEFPKEGPSILRIQQVVRGDSAAYFCASSPNPPGNQPQHFGDGTRLSIL.